This TCR beta chain was profiled in a study of blood T cells in healthy people across ages. General observations from the study: Naive CD4+ cells and diversity were both higher in long-lived donors than in aged donors. Older age coincided with a roughly linear decline in TCR beta diversity per million T cells.

The V gene lost 1 base and the J gene lost 5 bases, with 11 bases spanning the gap. Germline-derived CDR1 and CDR2 are SGHTA and FQGNSA. The CDR3 loop spans 14 amino acids. The study recruited healthy Caucasian donors from Russia who were aged about 6 to 90. Researchers isolated at least 7 million PBMCs per sample. With a J-beta primer mix and a sample-barcoded 5' primer, a second PCR ran 7 to 11 cycles. Via MiXCR, TCRdb re-called the 5' RACE reads, giving one row per CDR3 protein. This sample carries roughly 720,000 distinct CDR3 sequences, roughly 50% of them seen once, and the ten largest clones take about 42%. Turning to this clonotype: The antigen remains unidentified.

V and J are TRBV7-2 and TRBJ1-2, with a tentative D call TRBD1 (6 bases). This receptor was identified in a man older than 75 in good health. The sequencing input was blood. The CDR3 coding sequence is TGTGCCAGCAGCTTAGTCGGCAGGGGATATGGCTACACCTTC. It yields the protein CASSLVGRGYGYTF.